The clone carrying this T cell receptor (beta chain) was detected a few times. What it binds is not known. The data were obtained in a study of cytomegalovirus exposure and HLA in healthy donors. Primers for the PCR totalled 60 Vbeta and 13 Jbeta. Using immunoSEQ multiplex PCR, the repertoire was profiled, and TCRdb retains in-frame clones only, with some absent. Of roughly 150,000 clones listed, 76% were seen once; the top ten hold about 3.4%. Findings and caveats of the study: Both high specificity and high sensitivity reportedly marked the classifier's diagnosis of cytomegalovirus status. Immune exposure was documented only through CMV serostatus. An ancestry cluster, one associated with Asian ancestry, reportedly showed fewer N-insertions than the approximately 670-donor mean in a later analysis.

After removal of 4 bases from V and 2 bases from J, the junction contained 7 bases not matched to a gene. This CDR3 spans 16 amino acids. In germline, CDR1 is MDHEN, CDR2 SYDVKM. The material sequenced was PBMCs. The sequence was collected from a male donor in good health and CMV-seronegative. The chain has TRBV28 and TRBJ2-7, with 11 bases fitting TRBD1. This chain's CDR3 is CASSSPDRGLPYEQYF. CDR3 in DNA: TGTGCCAGCAGTTCCCCGGACAGGGGGCTCCCCTACGAGCAGTACTTC.